Listed below are T cell receptor beta chains from one sample, sequenced in a study of blood T cell repertoires in COVID-19. Libraries were prepared by immunoSEQ multiplex PCR; TCRdb keeps only in-frame clonotypes and omits some of them. The sample lists roughly 380,000 clones; roughly nine tenths were seen once. What was sequenced was PBMCs or T cells enriched from blood (not recorded which). These receptors were obtained from a woman under 40 who had recovered from COVID-19. Each CDR3 is given with its conserved first and last residue. D genes are given only for firm matches. Clone size is shown for a subset of rows, as once, few, many or a class of expanded clone.

J gene,V gene,D gene,clone size,CDR3 protein,CDR3 DNA
TRBJ1-5,TRBV7-8,NA,NA,CASSLQGPQPQHF,TGTGCCAGCAGCTTACAGGGGCCTCAGCCCCAGCATTTT
TRBJ2-2,TRBV27,NA,NA,CASSRRGLGELFF,TGTGCCAGCAGTAGGCGGGGCCTCGGGGAGCTGTTTTTT
TRBJ1-1,TRBV6-5,NA,NA,CASSYIGGTEAFF,TGTGCCAGCAGTTACATCGGGGGAACTGAAGCTTTCTTT
TRBJ1-5,TRBV28,NA,once,CASHAGRNQPQHF,TGTGCCTCCCATGCGGGGCGCAATCAGCCCCAGCATTTT
TRBJ1-5,TRBV19,TRBD1,NA,CASNRGTDNQPQHF,TGTGCCAGTAATCGCGGGACAGACAATCAGCCCCAGCATTTT
TRBJ2-7,TRBV5-8,TRBD1,NA,CASSLGRRQGEQYF,TGTGCCAGCAGCTTGGGACGACGACAGGGCGAGCAGTACTTC
TRBJ2-5,TRBV13,TRBD1,NA,CASSLRQGTETQYF,TGTGCCAGCAGCCTACGACAGGGAACAGAGACCCAGTACTTC
TRBJ2-5,TRBV3-1/TRBV3-2,NA,NA,CASSQSQETQYF,TGTGCCAGCAGCCAATCACAAGAGACCCAGTACTTC
TRBJ1-5,TRBV19,TRBD1,NA,CASSPTGALSVPQHF,TGTGCCAGTAGTCCCACAGGGGCCCTGAGTGTGCCCCAGCATTTT
TRBJ2-7,TRBV6-5,NA,NA,CASSRSQYSYEQYF,TGTGCCAGCAGCCGTTCTCAGTATTCCTACGAGCAGTACTTC
TRBJ1-2,TRBV6-6,NA,NA,CASSKQGPSYTF,TGTGCCAGCAGTAAACAGGGACCGAGCTACACCTTC
TRBJ1-5,TRBV19,NA,NA,CASSIEGAINQPQHF,TGTGCCAGTAGTATAGAGGGGGCAATCAATCAGCCCCAGCATTTT
TRBJ1-1,TRBV6-5,NA,NA,CASSTGWNTEAFF,TGTGCCAGCAGCACCGGTTGGAACACTGAAGCTTTCTTT
TRBJ2-3,TRBV27,TRBD2,NA,CASAPKRGGIDTQYF,TGTGCCTCAGCCCCCAAGCGGGGGGGCATAGATACGCAGTATTTT
TRBJ1-1,TRBV2,NA,few,CASSEAPPGNTEAFF,TGTGCCAGCAGTGAAGCGCCGCCCGGGAACACTGAAGCTTTCTTT
TRBJ2-3,TRBV24-1,TRBD2,NA,CATSEAVAAGVQDTQYF,TGTGCCACCAGTGAGGCCGTAGCAGCGGGAGTCCAAGATACGCAGTATTTT
TRBJ1-1,TRBV18,NA,NA,CASSPTARANTEAFF,TGTGCCAGCTCACCTACCGCCAGGGCGAACACTGAAGCTTTCTTT
TRBJ1-1,TRBV3-1/TRBV3-2,TRBD1,NA,CASRRDRGSTEAFF,TGTGCCAGCAGACGGGACAGGGGGTCCACTGAAGCTTTCTTT
TRBJ2-3,TRBV28,NA,NA,CASSSQMADTQYF,TGTGCCAGCAGTTCACAAATGGCAGATACGCAGTATTTT